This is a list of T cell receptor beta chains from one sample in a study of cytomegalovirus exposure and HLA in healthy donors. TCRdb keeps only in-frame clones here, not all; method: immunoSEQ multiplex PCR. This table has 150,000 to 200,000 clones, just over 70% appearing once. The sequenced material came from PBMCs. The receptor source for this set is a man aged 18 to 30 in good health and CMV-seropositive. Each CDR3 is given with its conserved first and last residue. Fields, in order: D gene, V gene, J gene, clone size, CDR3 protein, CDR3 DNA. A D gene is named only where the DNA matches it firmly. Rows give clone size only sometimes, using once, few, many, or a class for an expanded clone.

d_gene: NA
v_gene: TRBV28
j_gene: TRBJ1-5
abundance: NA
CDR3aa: CASSLATVDQPQHF
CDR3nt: TGTGCCAGCAGTTTGGCCACAGTTGATCAGCCCCAGCATTTT

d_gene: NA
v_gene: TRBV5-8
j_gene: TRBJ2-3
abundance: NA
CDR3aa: CASSLGLGTDTQYF
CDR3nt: TGTGCCAGCAGCTTGGGACTAGGCACAGATACGCAGTATTTT

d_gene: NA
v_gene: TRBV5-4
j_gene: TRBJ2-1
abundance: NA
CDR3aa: CASSLGLGEGGFF
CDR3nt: TGTGCCAGCAGCTTGGGGCTTGGGGAGGGGGGGTTCTTC

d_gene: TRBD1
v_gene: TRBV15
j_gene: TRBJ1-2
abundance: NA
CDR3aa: CATRPTGGDYTF
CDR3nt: TGTGCCACCAGACCGACAGGGGGAGACTACACCTTC

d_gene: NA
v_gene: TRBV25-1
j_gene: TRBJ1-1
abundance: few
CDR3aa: CASTKGGNTEAFF
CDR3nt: TGTGCCAGCACCAAAGGGGGGAACACTGAAGCTTTCTTT

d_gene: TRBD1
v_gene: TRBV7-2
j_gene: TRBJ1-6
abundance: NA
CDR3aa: CASSAGTVDSPLHF
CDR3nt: TGTGCCAGCAGCGCCGGGACAGTTGATTCACCCCTCCACTTT

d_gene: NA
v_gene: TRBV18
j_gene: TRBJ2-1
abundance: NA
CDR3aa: CASSPPGLPDNEQFF
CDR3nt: TGTGCCAGCTCACCACCGGGGCTCCCAGACAATGAGCAGTTCTTC

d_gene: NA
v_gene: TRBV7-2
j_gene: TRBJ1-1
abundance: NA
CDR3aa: CASSPGPGWEAFF
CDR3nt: TGTGCCAGCAGCCCGGGCCCTGGGTGGGAGGCTTTCTTT

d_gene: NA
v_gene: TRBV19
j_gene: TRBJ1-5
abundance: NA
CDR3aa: CASSIDGGGNQPQHF
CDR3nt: TGTGCCAGTAGTATAGACGGGGGTGGGAATCAGCCCCAGCATTTT

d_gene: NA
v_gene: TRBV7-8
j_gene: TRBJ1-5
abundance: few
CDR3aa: CASSYNGGGQPQHF
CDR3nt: TGTGCCAGCAGCTACAACGGGGGGGGTCAGCCCCAGCATTTT

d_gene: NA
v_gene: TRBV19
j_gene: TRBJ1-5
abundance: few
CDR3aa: CASSIEGRPNQPQHF
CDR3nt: TGTGCCAGTAGTATAGAGGGGCGGCCCAATCAGCCCCAGCATTTT

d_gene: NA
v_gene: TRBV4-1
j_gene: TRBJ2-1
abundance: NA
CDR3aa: CASSQSGEYNEQFF
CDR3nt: TGCGCCAGCAGCCAATCCGGGGAATACAATGAGCAGTTCTTC

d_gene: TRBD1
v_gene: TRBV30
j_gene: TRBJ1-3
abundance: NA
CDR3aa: CAWSRTGSSGNTIYF
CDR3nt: TGTGCCTGGAGCCGGACAGGCTCCTCTGGAAACACCATATATTTT

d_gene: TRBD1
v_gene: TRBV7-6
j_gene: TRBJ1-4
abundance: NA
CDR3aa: CASSQGTGGYEKLFF
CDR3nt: TGTGCCAGCAGCCAGGGGACAGGGGGGTATGAAAAACTGTTTTTT